The table lists the clone carrying this TCR beta chain with many counts. TCRdb re-called the 5' RACE reads through MiXCR, storing one row per CDR3 protein. Of around 28,000 distinct CDR3 sequences listed, over 2% were seen once; the top ten hold roughly 2.5%. This record belongs to a study of neurological immune-mediated disorders. There are 13 residues in the CDR3. Germline V CDR1 and CDR2: MNHEY, SVGAGI. V shed 5 bases and J shed 6 bases, with 13 bases lying between them. The chain employs TRBV6-5 and TRBJ1-1; D may be TRBD1 (6 bases). The clonotype comes from a woman aged 45-59 years with multiple sclerosis. The sequenced material came from PBMCs. The CDR3 bases are TGTGCCAGCAGTCCTCGACAGGAGGCTGAAGCTTTCTTT. It is translated as CASSPRQEAEAFF.